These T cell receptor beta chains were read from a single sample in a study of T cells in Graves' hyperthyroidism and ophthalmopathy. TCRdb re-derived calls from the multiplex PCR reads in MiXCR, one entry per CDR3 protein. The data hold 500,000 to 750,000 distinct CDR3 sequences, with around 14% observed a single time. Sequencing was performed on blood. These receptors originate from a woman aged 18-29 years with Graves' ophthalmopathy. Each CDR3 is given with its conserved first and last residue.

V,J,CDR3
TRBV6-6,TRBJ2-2,CASSYQPQGAGELFF
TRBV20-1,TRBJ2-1,CSARDISAEKYNEQFF
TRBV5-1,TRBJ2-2,CASSLDSGADTGELFF
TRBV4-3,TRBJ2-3,CASSLARTSTDTQYF
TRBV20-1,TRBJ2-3,CSARDSQDTDTQYF
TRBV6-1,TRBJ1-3,CASSAGRAGAGNTIYF
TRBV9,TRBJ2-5,CASSERGLAIQETQYF
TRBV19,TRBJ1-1,CASTTVGGTEAFF
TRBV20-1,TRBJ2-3,CSARVLTPFWRDTDTQYF
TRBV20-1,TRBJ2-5,CSARGTAGGETQYF
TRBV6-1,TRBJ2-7,CASRPDRGLRGSLDEQYF
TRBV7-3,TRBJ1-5,CASSPIRPPGRLHSNQPQHF
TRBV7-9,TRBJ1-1,CASSLGWSEAFF
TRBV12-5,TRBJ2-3,CASGRTGEAGTDTQYF
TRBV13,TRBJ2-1,CASSSIGGRGSYNEQFF
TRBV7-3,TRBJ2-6,CASSLTESSGANVLTF